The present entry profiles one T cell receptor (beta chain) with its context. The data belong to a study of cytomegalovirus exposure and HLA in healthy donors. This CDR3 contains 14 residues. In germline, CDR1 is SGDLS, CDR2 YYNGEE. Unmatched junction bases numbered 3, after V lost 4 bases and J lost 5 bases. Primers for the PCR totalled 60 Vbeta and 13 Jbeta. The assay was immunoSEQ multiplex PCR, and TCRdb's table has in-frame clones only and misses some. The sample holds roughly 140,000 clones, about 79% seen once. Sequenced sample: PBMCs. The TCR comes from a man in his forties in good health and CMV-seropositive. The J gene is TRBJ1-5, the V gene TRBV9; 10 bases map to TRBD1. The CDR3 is CASSLGTGDQPQHF. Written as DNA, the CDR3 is TGTGCCAGCAGCCTCGGGACAGGGGATCAGCCCCAGCATTTT.